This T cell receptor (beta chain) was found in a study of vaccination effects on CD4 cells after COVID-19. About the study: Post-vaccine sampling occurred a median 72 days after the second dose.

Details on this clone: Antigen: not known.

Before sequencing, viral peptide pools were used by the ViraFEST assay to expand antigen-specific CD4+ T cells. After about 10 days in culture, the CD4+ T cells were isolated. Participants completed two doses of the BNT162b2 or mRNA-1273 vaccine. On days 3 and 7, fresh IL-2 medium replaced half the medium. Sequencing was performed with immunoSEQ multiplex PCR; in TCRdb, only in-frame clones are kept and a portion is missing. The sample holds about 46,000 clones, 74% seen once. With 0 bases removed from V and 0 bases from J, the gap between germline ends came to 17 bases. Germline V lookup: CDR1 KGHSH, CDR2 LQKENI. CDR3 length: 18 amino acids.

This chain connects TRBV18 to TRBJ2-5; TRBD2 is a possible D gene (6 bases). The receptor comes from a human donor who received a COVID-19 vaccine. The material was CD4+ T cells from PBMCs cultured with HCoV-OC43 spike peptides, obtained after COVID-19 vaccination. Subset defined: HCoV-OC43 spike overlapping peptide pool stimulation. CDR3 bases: TGTGCCAGCTCACCACCGAGACTAGATTTGAGAAACCAAGAGACCCAGTACTTC. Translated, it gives CASSPPRLDLRNQETQYF.